Each of the 5 T cell receptor beta chains below was sequenced from the same sample in a study of blood T cell repertoires in COVID-19. Sequenced by immunoSEQ multiplex PCR; TCRdb stores in-frame clones only, minus some. The data contain some 360,000 clones, roughly 86% of them singletons. Sequencing was carried out using PBMCs or T cells enriched from blood (not recorded which). The source is a woman in her 30s who had been exposed to COVID-19.

The J gene is TRBJ2-6, the V gene TRBV5-1, with a weak D call TRBD1 (5 bases). CDR3 length: 18 amino acids. Trimming stripped 3 bases from V and 0 bases from J, with 16 bases between. Germline V gene lookup returns CDR1 SGHRS and CDR2 YFSETQ. The CDR3 DNA sequence: TGCGCCAGCAGCTCCTCAGGGAAGGCACCCTCTGGGGCCAACGTCCTGACTTTC. Translation: CASSSSGKAPSGANVLTF.

The chain joins TRBV15 to TRBJ2-2; 11 bases map to TRBD2. Germline values: CDR1 LNHNV, CDR2 YYDKDF (reference sequence). The V gene end was trimmed by 1 base and the J gene end by 3 bases; junction bases not matched to a gene: 13. This CDR3 contains 20 residues. In nucleotides, the CDR3 is TGTGCCACCAGCAGAGGAGCTAGCGGGAGGTTGGGTGTGCACACCGGGGAGCTGTTTTTT. It codes for CATSRGASGRLGVHTGELFF.

The rearrangement uses TRBV7-9 and TRBJ2-3, with D possibly being TRBD2 (5 bases). CDR1 and CDR2 from the germline V gene are SEHNR and FQNEAQ (reference sequence). The length of the CDR3 is 15 residues. Trimming took off 5 bases at V and 5 bases at J, with 17 bases between the two ends. CDR3 nucleotide sequence: TGTGCCAGCAGCCCTCCTGGCTCGGGGATAGATACGCAGTATTTT. Translation: CASSPPGSGIDTQYF. Full variable domain (rest looked up from reference TRBV7-9 and TRBJ2-3): DTGVSQNPRHKITKRGQNVTFRCDPISEHNRLYWYRQTLGQGPEFLTYFQNEAQLEKSRLLSDRFSAERPKGSFSTLEIQRTEQGDSAMYLCASSPPGSGIDTQYFGPGTRLTVL.

The rearrangement uses TRBV5-5 and TRBJ1-3; D ambiguous. Per germline, CDR1 SGHKS and CDR2 YYEKEE (reference sequence). The CDR3 runs to 16 residues. Trimming took 0 bases from V and 4 from J, leaving 14 bases between them. As DNA, the CDR3 is TGTGCCAGCAGCTTGGCCTCGCGGGATCGGGGAAACACCATATATTTT. Translation gives CASSLASRDRGNTIYF.

The chain recombines TRBV5-1 with TRBJ2-1, with 11 bases that match TRBD2. The CDR3 covers 14 residues. From germline, CDR1 is SGHRS and CDR2 YFSETQ. V shed 5 bases, J shed 7 bases, and the junction held 5 bases outside the gene matches. As DNA, the CDR3 is TGCGCCAGCAGTAGCGGGAGGGAATCTAATGAGCAGTTCTTC. As protein: CASSSGRESNEQFF.